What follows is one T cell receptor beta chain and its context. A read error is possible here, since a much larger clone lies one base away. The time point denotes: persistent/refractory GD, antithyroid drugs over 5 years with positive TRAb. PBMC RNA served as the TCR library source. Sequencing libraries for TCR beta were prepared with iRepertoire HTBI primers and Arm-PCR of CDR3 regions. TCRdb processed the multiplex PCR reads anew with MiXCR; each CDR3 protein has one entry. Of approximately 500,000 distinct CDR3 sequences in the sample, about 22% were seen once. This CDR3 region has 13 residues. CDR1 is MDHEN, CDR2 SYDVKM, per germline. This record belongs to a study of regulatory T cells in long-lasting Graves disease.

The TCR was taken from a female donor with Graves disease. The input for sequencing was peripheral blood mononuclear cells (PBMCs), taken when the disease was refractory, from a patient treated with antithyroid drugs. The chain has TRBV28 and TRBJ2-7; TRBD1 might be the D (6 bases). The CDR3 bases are TGTGCCAGCAGTGGGACAAGCTCCCACGAGCAGTACTTC. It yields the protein CASSGTSSHEQYF.